A selection of T cell receptor beta chains follows, all from one sample in a study of blood T cell repertoires in COVID-19. The data were produced by immunoSEQ multiplex PCR, yet TCRdb's version contains in-frame clones alone and is incomplete. The table has under 200,000 clones, 80% seen once. The sequenced material came from PBMCs or T cells enriched from blood (not recorded which). These receptors all stem from an older woman who had recovered from COVID-19. Each CDR3 is given with its conserved first and last residue. The D gene is left open where the match is weak. Clone sizes are given selectively: once, few, many, or a class where the clone is expanded.

TRBV3-1/TRBV3-2	16	TRBJ1-1	.	.	CASSQDGPAGFTEAFF	TGTGCCAGCAGCCAAGATGGCCCGGCAGGGTTCACTGAAGCTTTCTTT
TRBV18	14	TRBJ2-3	.	.	CASSPDSYTDTQYF	TGTGCCAGCTCTCCAGACTCCTACACAGATACGCAGTATTTT
TRBV7-2	14	TRBJ2-7	TRBD2	.	CASSLRLAGGEQYF	TGTGCCAGCAGCTTACGACTAGCGGGGGGCGAGCAGTACTTC
TRBV18	17	TRBJ1-1	TRBD1	.	CASSPPWGQGMNTEAFF	TGTGCCAGCTCACCTCCTTGGGGACAGGGGATGAACACTGAAGCTTTCTTT
TRBV15	14	TRBJ2-5	.	.	CATSNQGPGETQYF	TGTGCCACCAGCAATCAGGGCCCCGGGGAGACCCAGTACTTC
TRBV18	13	TRBJ2-1	.	.	CASSPRLELEQFF	TGTGCCAGCTCACCAAGACTAGAGCTTGAGCAGTTCTTC
TRBV2	16	TRBJ2-3	.	.	CASSETGPGGTDTQYF	TGTGCCAGCAGTGAAACAGGGCCTGGGGGCACAGATACGCAGTATTTT
TRBV3-1/TRBV3-2	12	TRBJ1-2	.	.	CASRNREWGYTF	TGTGCCAGCAGAAATAGAGAGTGGGGCTACACCTTC
TRBV5-5	15	TRBJ1-5	.	.	CASSVSSGILQPQHF	TGTGCCAGCAGCGTCTCCTCGGGAATTCTTCAGCCCCAGCATTTT
TRBV2	16	TRBJ2-2	.	.	CASSDRQGRVVAELFF	TGTGCCAGCAGTGATAGGCAGGGGCGGGTGGTGGCGGAGCTGTTTTTT
TRBV2	15	TRBJ2-3	.	.	CASSHSKLNTDTQYF	TGTGCCAGCAGTCATTCGAAGCTAAACACAGATACGCAGTATTTT
TRBV12-5	15	TRBJ2-7	TRBD2	.	CASGYRTSGVYEQYF	TGTGCTAGTGGCTACAGAACTAGCGGGGTTTACGAGCAGTACTTC
TRBV18	18	TRBJ2-7	TRBD2	few	CASSPASGGYYQAYEQYF	TGTGCCAGCTCACCGGCTAGCGGGGGGTACTACCAAGCCTACGAGCAGTACTTC
TRBV5-4	14	TRBJ2-3	TRBD2	.	CASSLNTGGSSQYF	TGTGCCAGCAGCTTGAATACGGGCGGGAGCTCGCAGTATTTT
TRBV5-5	14	TRBJ1-2	.	.	CASSLWQTNYGYTF	TGTGCCAGCAGCTTGTGGCAGACTAACTATGGCTACACCTTC
TRBV7-6	13	TRBJ1-1	.	.	CASSLGGGTEAFF	TGTGCCAGCAGCTTGGGGGGTGGAACTGAAGCTTTCTTT
TRBV5-1	14	TRBJ2-1	.	.	CASSLDAGTAEQFF	TGCGCCAGCAGCTTGGATGCGGGGACCGCAGAGCAGTTCTTC
TRBV4-2	18	TRBJ2-3	TRBD2	.	CASSQDWGLAGGPDTQYF	TGTGCCAGCAGCCAAGATTGGGGACTAGCGGGGGGGCCAGATACGCAGTATTTT
TRBV2	16	TRBJ1-3	TRBD1	.	CASRGDRPLSGNTIYF	TGTGCCAGCAGGGGGGACAGGCCCCTCTCTGGAAACACCATATATTTT
TRBV27	13	TRBJ2-2	.	.	CASSQTCYGELFF	TGTGCCAGCAGTCAAACTTGTTACGGGGAGCTGTTTTTT
TRBV6-1	12	TRBJ2-1	TRBD1	.	CASSEYPGQAFF	TGTGCCAGCAGTGAATATCCGGGACAGGCCTTCTTC
TRBV19	14	TRBJ2-5	TRBD1	.	CASSNRDRGETQYF	TGTGCCAGTAGTAACCGGGACAGGGGTGAGACCCAGTACTTC
TRBV18	14	TRBJ2-3	.	few	CASSPQGPPDTQYF	TGTGCCAGCTCACCGCAGGGGCCCCCAGATACGCAGTATTTT
TRBV11-2	13	TRBJ2-7	TRBD1	many	CASSLEGQGAQYF	TGTGCCAGCAGCTTAGAGGGACAGGGAGCGCAGTACTTC
TRBV4-1	14	TRBJ1-2	.	few	CASSRGQSNYGYTF	TGCGCCAGCAGCCGGGGGCAGAGTAACTATGGCTACACCTTC
TRBV20-1	15	TRBJ2-1	.	.	CSASSAASRFNEQFF	TGCAGTGCTAGTTCGGCAGCGAGTCGATTCAATGAGCAGTTCTTC
TRBV27	15	TRBJ1-1	.	.	CASSLSPGMNTEAFF	TGTGCCAGCAGTTTAAGCCCAGGGATGAACACTGAAGCTTTCTTT
TRBV11-1	16	TRBJ2-1	TRBD2	.	CASSLGLAGGDNEQFF	TGTGCCAGCAGCCTGGGGCTAGCGGGGGGGGACAATGAGCAGTTCTTC